The T cell receptor beta chain under discussion was sequenced for a study of cytomegalovirus exposure and HLA in healthy donors. The study, taken as a whole, reports: Follow-up analysis found HLA locus-dependent TCR association rates, highest for DRB1 and lowest for HLA-C. Later on, analysis showed that most CMV-associated TCR beta chains appeared to be HLA-restricted.

Germline values: CDR1 LNHDA, CDR2 SQIVND (reference sequence). The length of the CDR3 is 16 residues. Unmatched junction bases numbered 4, after V lost 3 bases and J lost 1 base. Worth noting for this clone: Antigen: not known. Additional DNA sequences in this sample encode the identical CDR3.

A multiplex PCR was run with 60 Vbeta primers and 13 Jbeta primers. Assay used: immunoSEQ multiplex PCR; TCRdb lists only in-frame clones, some missing. The sample totals about 170,000 clones. Sequencing was done on a sample of PBMCs. The TCR comes from a woman aged 18-29 years in good health and CMV-seropositive. J is TRBJ2-1 and V is TRBV19, with 9 positions matching TRBD2. The CDR3 here is CASSISAGGSYNEQFF. CDR3 bases: TGTGCCAGTAGTATTTCTGCGGGGGGGTCCTACAATGAGCAGTTCTTC.